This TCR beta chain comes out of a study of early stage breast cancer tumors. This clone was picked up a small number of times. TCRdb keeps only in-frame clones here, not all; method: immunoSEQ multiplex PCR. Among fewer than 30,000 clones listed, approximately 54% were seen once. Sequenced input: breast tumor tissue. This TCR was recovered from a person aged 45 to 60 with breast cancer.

CDR3 in amino acids: CASNGREGQGDTQYF. The CDR3 DNA sequence: TGTGCCAGCAATGGGCGGGAGGGCCAGGGAGATACGCAGTATTTT. The chain joins TRBV2 to TRBJ2-3; TRBD2 matches 9 bases. CDR3 length equals 15 residues. With 7 bases clipped from V and 5 bases from J, the junction kept 10 bases outside the gene matches. From germline, CDR1 is SNHLY and CDR2 FYNNEI. The full variable domain, its missing parts supplied by reference TRBV2 and TRBJ2-3, is EPEVTQTPSHQVTQMGQEVILRCVPISNHLYFYWYRQILGQKVEFLVSFYNNEISEKSEIFDDQFSVERPDGSNFTLKIRSTKLEDSAMYFCASNGREGQGDTQYFGPGTRLTVL.